This TCR beta chain was identified in a study of cytomegalovirus exposure and HLA in healthy donors. The CDR3 runs to 15 residues. Germline loops: CDR1 SEHNR, CDR2 FQNEAQ (reference sequence). Germline trimming cut 3 bases from V and 6 bases from J; bases unmatched to any gene: 7. With 60 Vbeta and 13 Jbeta primers, the PCR was carried out. Sequenced by immunoSEQ multiplex PCR; TCRdb stores in-frame clones only, minus some. The sample has fewer than 150,000 clones, over 60% seen once. The sample taken for sequencing was PBMCs. The clonotype originates from a woman in her 50s in good health and CMV-seronegative. The chain recombines TRBV7-9 with TRBJ2-2, with 7 bases identical to TRBD1. In DNA, the CDR3 is TGTGCCAGCAGCTTGTGGACAGGACTCCCCGGGGAGCTGTTTTTT. It specifies CASSLWTGLPGELFF.